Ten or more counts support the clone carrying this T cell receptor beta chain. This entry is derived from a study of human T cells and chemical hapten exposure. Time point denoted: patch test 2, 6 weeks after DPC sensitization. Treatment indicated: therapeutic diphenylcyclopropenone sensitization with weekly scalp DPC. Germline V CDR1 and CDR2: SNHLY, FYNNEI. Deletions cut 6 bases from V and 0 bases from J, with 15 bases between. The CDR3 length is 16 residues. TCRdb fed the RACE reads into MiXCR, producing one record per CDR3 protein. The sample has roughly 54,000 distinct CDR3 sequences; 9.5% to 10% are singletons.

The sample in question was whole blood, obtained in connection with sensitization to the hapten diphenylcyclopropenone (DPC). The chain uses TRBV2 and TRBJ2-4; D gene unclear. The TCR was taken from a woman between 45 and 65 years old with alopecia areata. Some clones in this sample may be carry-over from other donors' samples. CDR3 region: CASSADHLLAKNIQYF. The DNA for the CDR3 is TGTGCCAGCAGCGCGGACCACCTCTTAGCCAAAAACATTCAGTACTTC.